This entry features one T cell receptor (beta chain) sequence. The antigen is unknown. This entry belongs to a study of cytomegalovirus exposure and HLA in healthy donors. Points from the study as a whole: Most TCR sequences showed up rarely, but some public TCRs showed up in many donors. Follow-up analysis later connected one missense variant in DCLRE1C with trimming of TCR beta V- and J-genes.

PCR primers comprised 60 Vbeta and 13 Jbeta primers. The table came from immunoSEQ multiplex PCR; TCRdb's copy has only in-frame clones and leaves some out. Of 35,000 to 45,000 clones in the sample, around half were seen once. The clonotype originates from a human donor in good health. The source material was PBMCs.

CDR3 region: CASSRPSQGGLTDTQYF. Here the CDR3 DNA reads TGTGCCAGCAGCCGCCCCTCGCAGGGAGGGCTCACAGATACGCAGTATTTT. V is TRBV21-1 and J is TRBJ2-3; the DNA was not compared with TRBD2, the D call given in the table. TRBV21-1 is recorded as a pseudogene. The CDR3 runs to 17 residues.